Listed below are T cell receptor beta chains from one sample, sequenced in a study of cytotoxic CD8 clonotypes in ibrutinib-treated CLL. Profiled with immunoSEQ multiplex PCR; TCRdb holds only in-frame clones, not every one. The repertoire holds some 150,000 clones, approximately 80% seen once, with about 13% in the top ten. The starting material was PBMCs, obtained after 12 months of ibrutinib treatment. These receptors all come from a human donor with chronic lymphocytic leukemia. CDR3s leave out the opening cysteine and the closing phenylalanine or tryptophan. D genes are given only for firm matches. A clone size is listed for some rows: how often the clone was seen (once, few, many), or a class if it is expanded.

. | . | TRBJ1-1 | TRBV19 | ASSITQGGSEAF
. | . | TRBJ2-7 | TRBV25-1 | ASSEPFTGEQY
few | . | TRBJ1-3 | TRBV9 | ASSVSGRNTIY
. | TRBD2 | TRBJ2-2 | TRBV7-7 | ASSPGLAGGGELF
. | . | TRBJ2-7 | TRBV19 | ASSIDLQGHYEQY
. | TRBD1 | TRBJ1-4 | TRBV6-7 | ASSYSTGGSGTGATNEKLF
. | . | TRBJ1-2 | TRBV4-3 | ASSQDTGIYGYT
. | TRBD2 | TRBJ2-7 | TRBV10-2 | ASSLTSGLYEQY
. | . | TRBJ1-1 | TRBV6-5 | ASRRDGLEAF
. | TRBD1 | TRBJ1-5 | TRBV19 | ASSPLDTGVEWH
. | . | TRBJ1-2 | TRBV5-1 | ASSLEQGRGYT
. | . | TRBJ1-1 | TRBV6-5 | ASSYSSGRTEAF
few | TRBD2 | TRBJ2-3 | TRBV4-2 | ASSQDLVAGGAQY
. | TRBD1 | TRBJ1-4 | TRBV27 | ASSQRDRASEKLF
. | . | TRBJ1-5 | TRBV2 | ASNAVRIYSNQPQH
. | . | TRBJ2-7 | TRBV4-2 | ASSHNIRLAEEGEQY
. | TRBD2 | TRBJ2-5 | TRBV11-1 | ASSLRSLAGFSETQY
. | TRBD1 | TRBJ1-2 | TRBV7-9 | ASTPRLLLLGRGLDGYT
. | TRBD1 | TRBJ1-3 | TRBV7-8 | ASRLGGGTGNTIY
. | . | TRBJ1-1 | TRBV7-9 | ASSREGGTTEAF
. | TRBD1 | TRBJ2-1 | TRBV7-9 | ASSLGTGYNEQF
. | TRBD1 | TRBJ1-2 | TRBV11-2 | ASSRGTGVHYGYT